This entry lists 32 T cell receptor beta chains sequenced from one sample in a study of cytomegalovirus exposure and HLA in healthy donors. Use of 60 Vbeta and 13 Jbeta primers characterized the PCR. Only in-frame clones appear in the TCRdb table, and some are missing; sequencing was by immunoSEQ multiplex PCR. The sample consists of roughly 100,000 clones, about 73% of them appearing once. The sequenced material came from PBMCs. The source of these receptors is a woman in her fifties or sixties in good health and CMV-seropositive.

This clone was seen a few times. This sequence joins TRBV4-3 and TRBJ1-4, with D unresolved. Germline-derived CDR1 and CDR2 are LGHNA and YSLEER. The CDR3 is 14 residues long. Trimming removed 5 bases from V and 7 bases from J, with 14 bases in between. The CDR3 DNA reads as TGCGCCAGCAGCTGGACTGACTGGAGTGAAAAACTGTTTTTT. Protein: CASSWTDWSEKLFF.

This chain links TRBV19 with TRBJ1-1; 9 bases match TRBD1. Germline V CDR1 and CDR2: LNHDA, SQIVND (reference sequence). V gave up 6 bases and J gave up 5 bases; unmatched junction bases: 7. The CDR3 runs 14 residues. The CDR3 DNA follows: TGTGCCAGTAGCTGGACAGGGGTGGGGACTGAAGCTTTCTTT. As protein: CASSWTGVGTEAFF. Variable domain in full (rest from reference TRBV19 and TRBJ1-1): DGGITQSPKYLFRKEGQNVTLSCEQNLNHDAMYWYRQDPGQGLRLIYYSQIVNDFQKGDIAEGYSVSREKKESFPLTVTSAQKNPTAFYLCASSWTGVGTEAFFGQGTRLTVV.

This rearrangement joins TRBV28 to TRBJ1-5; maybe TRBD1 (5 bases). V was pared by 8 bases and J by 6 bases, with 14 bases between. Germline V CDR1 and CDR2: MDHEN, SYDVKM. The CDR3 contains 13 residues. In DNA, the CDR3 is TGTGCCAGCTCACCTGGAGGGGCTCAGCCCCAGCATTTT. Its protein is CASSPGGAQPQHF.

In its sample, this clone was seen a few times. This chain uses TRBV18 with TRBJ2-1; weak D call: TRBD1 (6 bases). Germline V gene sequence: CDR1 KGHSH, CDR2 LQKENI. V lost 6 bases and J 6 bases, leaving 15 bases between the germline ends. This CDR3 has 14 amino acids. The CDR3, as DNA: TGTGCCAGCTCGTACCGGGACACCCCCAATGAGCAGTTCTTC. Encoded protein: CASSYRDTPNEQFF.

This clone appeared once. This sequence joins TRBV7-2 and TRBJ1-4; 9 nucleotides line up with TRBD1. This CDR3 region has 16 residues. Germline trimming cut 7 bases from V and 8 bases from J; bases unmatched to any gene: 14. Per germline, CDR1 SGHTA and CDR2 FQGNSA. CDR3 sequence (DNA): TGTGCCAGCACCAACTCATGGGACAGGGCGGAAGAAAAACTGTTTTTT. Protein: CASTNSWDRAEEKLFF.

This clone was found a few times. The J gene is TRBJ2-3, the V gene TRBV6-5; D perhaps matches TRBD1 (6 bases). The CDR3 sequence is 15 residues long. Germline CDR1 is MNHEY and CDR2 is SVGAGI. Trimming took off 5 bases at V and 6 bases at J, with 18 bases between the two ends. The CDR3 spells CASSKFVGGLDTQYF. In nucleotides, the CDR3 is TGTGCCAGCAGTAAATTTGTTGGGGGCCTCGATACGCAGTATTTT.

The chain carries TRBV6-1 and TRBJ2-7; D is uncertain. The DNA end lines up better with TRBJ2-1; the J call may be wrong. CDR1 and CDR2 (germline): MNHNS, SASEGT. The CDR3 totals 12 residues. The CDR3 is CASSDRLNEQFF. CDR3 coding DNA: TGTGCCAGCAGTGACAGACTCAATGAGCAGTTCTTC.

Only a few counts were recorded for this clone. The chain couples TRBV28 to TRBJ2-7; 9 positions agree with TRBD2. Germline V lookup: CDR1 MDHEN, CDR2 SYDVKM. The V gene end was trimmed by 7 bases and the J gene end by 4 bases; junction bases not matched to a gene: 8. The CDR3 runs 14 residues. The CDR3 protein is CASTFSGSLYEQYF. Written as DNA, the CDR3 is TGTGCCAGCACCTTTAGCGGGAGCCTTTACGAGCAGTACTTC.

CDR3 in amino acids: CASSLSTGELFF. CDR3 in DNA: TGTGCCAGCAGCTTATCGACCGGGGAGCTGTTTTTT. The chain links TRBV7-9 to TRBJ2-2; D gene uncertain. V was trimmed by 2 bases and J by 5 bases, leaving 3 bases between them. The CDR3 consists of 12 residues. From germline, CDR1 is SEHNR and CDR2 FQNEAQ (reference sequence). The full variable domain, in which reference TRBV7-9 and TRBJ2-2 provide the parts outside the CDR3, is DTGVSQNPRHKITKRGQNVTFRCDPISEHNRLYWYRQTLGQGPEFLTYFQNEAQLEKSRLLSDRFSAERPKGSFSTLEIQRTEQGDSAMYLCASSLSTGELFFGEGSRLTVL.

This chain links TRBV11-2 with TRBJ2-7; 9 positions match TRBD1. There are 15 residues in the CDR3. Per germline, CDR1 SGHAT and CDR2 FQNNGV. The junction had 6 bases not matched to a gene; V was cut back by 6 bases and J by 0 bases. The chain's CDR3 is CASRFPGQGSYEQYF. The CDR3 DNA sequence: TGTGCCAGCAGGTTTCCGGGACAGGGCTCCTACGAGCAGTACTTC. The full variable domain, rest sourced from reference TRBV11-2 and TRBJ2-7, is EAGVAQSPRYKIIEKRQSVAFWCNPISGHATLYWYQQILGQGPKLLIQFQNNGVVDDSQLPKDRFSAERLKGVDSTLKIQPAKLEDSAVYLCASRFPGQGSYEQYFGPGTRLTVT.

This rearrangement joins TRBV19 to TRBJ1-5; D possibly corresponds to TRBD1 (5 bases). Trimming pared 4 bases from V and 6 bases from J, leaving 25 bases between. The CDR3 runs to 18 residues. CDR1 and CDR2 (germline): LNHDA, SQIVND (reference sequence). This CDR3 reads CASSTPYPNGRVAQPQHF. CDR3 nucleotide sequence: TGTGCCAGTAGTACACCGTACCCCAATGGCAGGGTGGCTCAGCCCCAGCATTTT.

The chain is built from TRBV5-1 and TRBJ1-1; 8 bases line up with TRBD1. This CDR3 region has 15 residues. Germline V gene lookup returns CDR1 SGHRS and CDR2 YFSETQ. The V and J ends lost 4 bases and 2 bases, in that order; junction bases with no gene match: 7. In DNA form, the CDR3 reads TGCGCCAGCAGCGGACTACAGGGGGTTAACACTGAAGCTTTCTTT. It encodes CASSGLQGVNTEAFF.

CDR3 DNA sequence: TGTGCCAGCTCACCCCAGAACACTGAAGCTTTCTTT. It specifies CASSPQNTEAFF. The chain is built from TRBV18 and TRBJ1-1; D ambiguous. The CDR3 loop spans 12 amino acids. Germline V gene lookup returns CDR1 KGHSH and CDR2 LQKENI. V lost 3 bases and J lost 1, with 3 bases in between.

The chain joins TRBV7-2 to TRBJ1-5, with D hard to call. Trimming pared 1 base from V and 3 bases from J, leaving 13 bases between. CDR1 is SGHTA, CDR2 FQGNSA, per germline. This CDR3 spans 16 amino acids. CDR3 sequence: CASSLGPTRVNQPQHF. For the CDR3, the DNA is TGTGCCAGCAGCTTAGGCCCCACCCGGGTCAATCAGCCCCAGCATTTT.

The J gene is TRBJ2-2, the V gene TRBV18, with D perhaps matching TRBD1 (5 bases). The germline CDR1 and CDR2 sequences are KGHSH and LQKENI. The V end lost 7 bases, the J end lost 1 base, and 10 bases lay between the germline ends. This CDR3 is built from 14 residues. CDR3 protein: CASLPDRNTGELFF. The DNA for the CDR3 is TGTGCCAGCTTACCCGACAGGAACACCGGGGAGCTGTTTTTT.

V gene TRBV7-9 combines with J gene TRBJ2-7, with 9 bases identical to TRBD1. There are 14 residues in the CDR3. The germline CDR1 and CDR2 sequences are SEHNR and FQNEAQ (reference sequence). Trimming removed 3 bases from V and 5 bases from J; junction bases left unmatched: 5. This CDR3 reads CASSFGTGPDEQYF. Written as DNA, the CDR3 is TGTGCCAGCAGCTTCGGGACAGGGCCCGACGAGCAGTACTTC.

This clone was seen a single time. The chain joins TRBV6-5 to TRBJ1-1; 7 bases are shared with TRBD1. Losses at the gene ends were 4 bases for V and 4 bases for J; bases not matched to a gene: 9. Germline CDR1 is MNHEY and CDR2 is SVGAGI. The CDR3 is 15 residues long. For the CDR3, the DNA is TGTGCCAGCAGTTTCCCCCCGGGACAGATCACTGAAGCTTTCTTT. This gives the protein CASSFPPGQITEAFF.

The genes are TRBV4-1 and TRBJ2-7; the match to TRBD2 covers 7 bases. The ends lost 4 bases at V and 6 bases at J; junction bases unmatched: 12. The CDR3 covers 15 residues. The germline V gene has CDR1 MGHRA and CDR2 YSYEKL. This CDR3 reads CASSLSRAGDGEQYF. CDR3 in DNA: TGCGCCAGCAGCCTTTCCCGGGCGGGAGACGGCGAGCAGTACTTC.

The chain links TRBV9 to TRBJ1-1; D not certain. There are 13 residues in the CDR3. Trimming shortened V by 1 base and J by 6 bases, and 10 bases separated the two germline ends. The germline CDR1 and CDR2 sequences are SGDLS and YYNGEE. The chain's CDR3 is CASSVRGESEAFF. The CDR3 bases are TGTGCCAGCAGCGTACGCGGGGAGTCTGAAGCTTTCTTT.

The rearrangement links TRBV11-2 to TRBJ1-2, with 7 positions matching TRBD1. Trimming cost V 3 bases and J 8 bases; bases outside gene matches: 3. Germline CDR1 SGHAT, CDR2 FQNNGV. The CDR3 runs to 12 residues. This CDR3 is CASSFDRVGYTF. DNA for the CDR3: TGTGCCAGCAGCTTTGACAGGGTAGGCTACACCTTC.

The chain links TRBV5-1 to TRBJ2-5; 8 bases align to TRBD1. The CDR3 has 15 amino acids. Germline assignment: CDR1 SGHRS and CDR2 YFSETQ. The junction had 9 bases not matched to a gene; V was cut back by 3 bases and J by 5 bases. CDR3 sequence reads: CASSSSGTGWETQYF. CDR3 DNA: TGCGCCAGCAGCTCTTCCGGGACAGGTTGGGAGACCCAGTACTTC.

The rearrangement joins TRBV2 to TRBJ2-7, with 10 bases matching TRBD1. The germline gives CDR1 SNHLY, CDR2 FYNNEI. J gave up 3 bases and V 5 bases, and 4 bases lay outside the gene matches. CDR3 length equals 14 residues. In DNA form, the CDR3 reads TGTGCCAGCAGTCCTAGGACAGGGGGCTACGAGCAGTACTTC. This sequence encodes CASSPRTGGYEQYF.

This sequence joins TRBV15 and TRBJ1-5; no reliable D call. Trimming left V 0 bases short and J 9 bases short, with 12 bases between. The germline V gene has CDR1 LNHNV and CDR2 YYDKDF (reference sequence). The CDR3 totals 14 residues. CDR3 bases: TGTGCCACCAGCAGAGAAAATTTCGGAGGGCCCCAGCATTTT. Translated, it gives CATSRENFGGPQHF.

The chain is built from TRBV5-1 and TRBJ2-1; TRBD1 aligns across 10 bases. The germline CDR1 and CDR2 sequences are SGHRS and YFSETQ. The CDR3 has 15 amino acids. After removal of 4 bases from V and 6 bases from J, the junction contained 7 bases not matched to a gene. The CDR3: CASSATGGRANEQFF. In DNA, the CDR3 is TGCGCCAGCAGCGCGACAGGGGGCAGGGCCAATGAGCAGTTCTTC.

This chain joins TRBV28 and TRBJ2-5; possible D gene TRBD2, 5 bases. The germline V and J ends were trimmed by 6 bases and 3 bases, with 14 bases remaining between them. The CDR3 loop spans 14 amino acids. Looked up from germline, CDR1 is MDHEN and CDR2 is SYDVKM. The CDR3 sequence is CASSSTSIKETQYF. CDR3 sequence (DNA): TGTGCCAGCAGCTCCACTAGTATCAAAGAGACCCAGTACTTC.

This clone appeared a single time. This rearrangement joins TRBV19 to TRBJ1-5; TRBD1 is a possible D gene (6 bases). The CDR3 extends over 13 amino acids. The V and J ends lost 6 bases and 6 bases respectively, with 12 bases between them. Germline CDR1 reads LNHDA; CDR2 reads SQIVND (reference sequence). The CDR3 is CASRTTGTQPQHF. CDR3 coding DNA: TGTGCCAGTAGGACCACAGGGACTCAGCCCCAGCATTTT.

Here the CDR3 DNA reads TGTGCCAGCAGCTCTTACGGGACAGGGAACGAAAAACTGTTTTTT. Its protein is CASSSYGTGNEKLFF. The chain has TRBV2 and TRBJ1-4, with TRBD1 identical over 9 bases. The CDR3 runs 15 residues. With 6 bases clipped from V and 8 bases from J, the junction kept 10 bases outside the gene matches. Per the germline V gene, CDR1 is SNHLY and CDR2 is FYNNEI. The full variable domain, completed using reference TRBV2 and TRBJ1-4, is EPEVTQTPSHQVTQMGQEVILRCVPISNHLYFYWYRQILGQKVEFLVSFYNNEISEKSEIFDDQFSVERPDGSNFTLKIRSTKLEDSAMYFCASSSYGTGNEKLFFGSGTQLSVL.

This clone was seen just once. This chain connects TRBV5-4 to TRBJ2-7; 7 bases fit TRBD1. The CDR3 totals 13 residues. The germline gives CDR1 SGHNT, CDR2 YYREEE (reference sequence). The junction had 3 bases not matched to a gene; V was cut back by 0 bases and J by 6 bases. CDR3 loop: CASSLGQGLEQYF. The CDR3 DNA sequence: TGTGCCAGCAGCTTGGGACAGGGTCTCGAGCAGTACTTC.

As for this clone: A read error may account for a junction end that differs from germline. V usage is TRBV7-7 and J usage is TRBJ2-5, with 8 bases that match TRBD2. Germline V gene sequence: CDR1 SSHAT, CDR2 FNYEAQ (reference sequence). The CDR3 is 16 amino acids. CDR3 in amino acids: CASSPIGAGEGETQYF. The CDR3 nucleotides read TGTGCTAGCAGCCCCATCGGAGCGGGAGAGGGGGAGACCCAGTACTTC.

The table lists this clone with a count of one. The chain employs TRBV29-1 and TRBJ2-7, with 7 bases matching TRBD1. This CDR3 has 11 amino acids. The junction had 3 bases not matched to a gene; V was cut back by 7 bases and J by 3 bases. The germline V gene encodes CDR1 SQVTM and CDR2 ANQGSEA. CDR3: CSAQGIYEQYF. Here the CDR3 DNA reads TGCAGCGCACAGGGGATCTACGAGCAGTACTTC.

V is TRBV19 and J is TRBJ1-1; 10 nucleotides agree with TRBD1. The ends lost 5 bases at V and 0 bases at J; junction bases unmatched: 18. CDR1 LNHDA and CDR2 SQIVND come from the germline V gene (reference sequence). The CDR3 extends over 20 amino acids. The CDR3 protein is CASSPYGQGEGGMMNTEAFF. The DNA for the CDR3 is TGTGCCAGTAGTCCCTACGGACAGGGGGAGGGTGGAATGATGAACACTGAAGCTTTCTTT.

This sequence joins TRBV19 and TRBJ2-3, with a weak D call TRBD2 (6 bases). Germline lookup yields CDR1 LNHDA and CDR2 SQIVND (reference sequence). The CDR3 is made up of 15 amino acids. V shed 9 bases and J shed 4 bases, with 20 bases lying between them. The CDR3 loop reads CASSPLARPADTQYF. CDR3 sequence (DNA): TGTGCCAGCTCCCCCCTAGCGCGGCCAGCAGATACGCAGTATTTT. Full variable domain (rest looked up from reference TRBV19 and TRBJ2-3): DGGITQSPKYLFRKEGQNVTLSCEQNLNHDAMYWYRQDPGQGLRLIYYSQIVNDFQKGDIAEGYSVSREKKESFPLTVTSAQKNPTAFYLCASSPLARPADTQYFGPGTRLTVL.